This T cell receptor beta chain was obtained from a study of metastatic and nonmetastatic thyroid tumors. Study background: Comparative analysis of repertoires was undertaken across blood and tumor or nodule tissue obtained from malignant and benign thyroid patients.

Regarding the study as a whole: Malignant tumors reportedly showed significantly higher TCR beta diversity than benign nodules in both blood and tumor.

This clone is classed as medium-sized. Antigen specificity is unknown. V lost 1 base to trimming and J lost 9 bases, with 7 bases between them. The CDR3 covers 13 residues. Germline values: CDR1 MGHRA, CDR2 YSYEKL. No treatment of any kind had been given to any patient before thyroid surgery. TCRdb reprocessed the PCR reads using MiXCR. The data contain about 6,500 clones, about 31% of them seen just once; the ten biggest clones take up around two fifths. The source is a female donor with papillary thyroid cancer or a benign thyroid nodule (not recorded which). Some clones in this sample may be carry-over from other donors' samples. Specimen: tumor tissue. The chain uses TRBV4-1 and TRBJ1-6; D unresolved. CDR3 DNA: TGCGCCAGCAGCCAAGGTCAAGCTTCACCCCTCCACTTT. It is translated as CASSQGQASPLHF.